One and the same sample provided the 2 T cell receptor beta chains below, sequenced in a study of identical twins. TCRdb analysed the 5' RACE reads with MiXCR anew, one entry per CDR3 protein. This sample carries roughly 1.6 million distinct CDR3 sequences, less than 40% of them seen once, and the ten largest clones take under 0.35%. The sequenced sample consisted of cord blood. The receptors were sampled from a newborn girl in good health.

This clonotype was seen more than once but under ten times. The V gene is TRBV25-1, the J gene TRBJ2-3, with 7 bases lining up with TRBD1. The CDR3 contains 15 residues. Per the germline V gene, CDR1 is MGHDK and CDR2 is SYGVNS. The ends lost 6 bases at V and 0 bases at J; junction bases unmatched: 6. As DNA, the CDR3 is TGTGCCAGCAGACAGGGGCCCCCTAGCACAGATACGCAGTATTTT. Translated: CASRQGPPSTDTQYF.

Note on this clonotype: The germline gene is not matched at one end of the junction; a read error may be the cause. CDR3 residues: CASSQHGAATNIQYF. The CDR3 coding sequence is TGCGCCAGCAGCCAGCATGGAGCGGCCACAAACATTCAGTACTTC. The rearrangement uses TRBV4-1 and TRBJ2-4; tentative D call: TRBD2 (5 bases). The V gene's germline CDR1 is MGHRA and CDR2 YSYEKL. This CDR3 is 15 amino acids long.